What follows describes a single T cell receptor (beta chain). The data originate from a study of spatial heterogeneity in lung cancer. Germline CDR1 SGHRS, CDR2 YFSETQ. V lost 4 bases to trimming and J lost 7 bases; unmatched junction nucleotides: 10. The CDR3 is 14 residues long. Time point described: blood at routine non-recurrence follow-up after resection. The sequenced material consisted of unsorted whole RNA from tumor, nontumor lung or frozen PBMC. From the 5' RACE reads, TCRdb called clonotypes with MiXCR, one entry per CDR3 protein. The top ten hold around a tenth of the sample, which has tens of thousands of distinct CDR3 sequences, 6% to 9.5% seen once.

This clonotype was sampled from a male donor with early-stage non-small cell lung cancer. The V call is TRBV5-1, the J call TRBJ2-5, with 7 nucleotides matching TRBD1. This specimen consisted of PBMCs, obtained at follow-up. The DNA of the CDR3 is TGCGCCAGCAGCCCCCGGACAGGTCCAGGGACCCAGTACTTC. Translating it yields CASSPRTGPGTQYF.